These 28 T cell receptor beta chains originate from one sample sequenced in a study of shared clonotypes between healthy human individuals. This table comes from immunoSEQ multiplex PCR, and its TCRdb copy is limited to in-frame clones, with some not included. In the table there are about 2 million clones, approximately 94% of which are singletons. Naive CD8 cells lacked CD45RO and underwent positive selection for CCR7, leaving out terminally differentiated effector memory CD45RA+ cells. The sample was naive CD8+ T cells sorted from blood. These receptor sequences come from a young man in good health.

This clone appeared a single time. The V and J genes are TRBV29-1 and TRBJ1-1, with D unresolved. The CDR3 is made up of 13 amino acids. V was clipped by 0 bases and J by 5 bases, with 10 bases between them. Germline V gene lookup returns CDR1 SQVTM and CDR2 ANQGSEA. The CDR3 spells CSVEDRGLTEAFF. The CDR3 nucleotides are TGCAGCGTTGAAGATCGCGGGCTTACTGAAGCTTTCTTT. Full variable domain (remainder filled in from reference TRBV29-1 and TRBJ1-1): SAVISQKPSRDICQRGTSLTIQCQVDSQVTMMFWYRQQPGQSLTLIATANQGSEATYESGFVIDKFPISRPNLTFSTLTVSNMSPEDSSIYLCSVEDRGLTEAFFGQGTRLTVV.

This chain joins TRBV15 and TRBJ2-2; D call uncertain. This CDR3 contains 14 residues. CDR1 and CDR2 from the germline V gene are LNHNV and YYDKDF (reference sequence). Trimming left V 6 bases short and J 8 bases short, with 16 bases between. CDR3 loop: CATRIIRDLGELFF. The DNA of the CDR3 is TGTGCCACCAGGATAATAAGGGATTTAGGGGAGCTGTTTTTT.

This rearrangement joins TRBV28 to TRBJ2-2; 8 nucleotides align to TRBD1. The ends lost 3 bases at V and 0 bases at J; junction bases unmatched: 6. The CDR3 runs to 17 residues. CDR1 is MDHEN, CDR2 SYDVKM, per germline. The CDR3 loop is CASSLIWTGTNTGELFF. CDR3 coding DNA: TGTGCCAGCAGTTTGATCTGGACAGGGACGAACACCGGGGAGCTGTTTTTT.

The gene calls are TRBV28 and TRBJ1-2, with 7 nucleotides matching TRBD1. The J segment lost 6 bases and the V segment lost 0 bases, leaving 16 bases of the junction unmatched. CDR3 size: 18 residues. CDR1 MDHEN and CDR2 SYDVKM come from the germline V gene. For the CDR3, the DNA is TGTGCCAGCAGTTTATGGGCCGGATTAGGAGGGGGCGGAGATGGCTACACCTTC. Translating it yields CASSLWAGLGGGGDGYTF.

The CDR3 protein is CASSLAPTLASPSYEQYF. The CDR3 DNA sequence: TGTGCCAGCAGCTTAGCCCCAACCCTAGCGTCCCCCTCCTACGAGCAGTACTTC. The chain couples TRBV7-6 to TRBJ2-7, with a possible D match to TRBD2 (6 bases). Deletions cut 0 bases from V and 0 bases from J, with 18 bases between. The V gene's germline CDR1 is SGHVS and CDR2 FNYEAQ. This CDR3 has 18 residues.

This sequence joins TRBV28 and TRBJ1-6; tentatively, D is TRBD1 (6 bases). With 11 bases removed from V and 2 bases from J, the gap between germline ends came to 19 bases. Germline V lookup: CDR1 MDHEN, CDR2 SYDVKM. The CDR3 has 16 residues. This chain's CDR3 is CAAFKGGATYNSPLHF. The CDR3 coding sequence is TGTGCCGCCTTCAAGGGGGGCGCAACCTATAATTCACCCCTCCACTTT.

This chain joins TRBV13 and TRBJ2-7, with 11 bases identical to TRBD1. V lost 3 bases, J lost 5 bases, and 6 bases stayed unmatched. The CDR3 runs to 15 residues. Germline CDR1 and CDR2: PRHDT and FYEKMQ (reference sequence). CDR3 loop: CASSFSDRGPDEQYF. In nucleotides, the CDR3 is TGTGCCAGCAGCTTTTCGGACAGGGGGCCAGACGAGCAGTACTTC.

This clone appeared once. The CDR3 DNA follows: TGTGCCAGCAGTTTCAGTCAGGGGGCTCCGAACACTGAAGCTTTCTTT. Translation: CASSFSQGAPNTEAFF. The chain carries TRBV6-5 and TRBJ1-1; 8 bases align to TRBD1. CDR1 and CDR2 (germline): MNHEY, SVGAGI. This CDR3 has 16 amino acids. J lost 1 base, V lost 4 bases, and 8 bases had no gene match.

The J gene is TRBJ1-1, the V gene TRBV9; D is uncertain. Trimming removed 0 bases at V and 4 bases at J, with 10 bases between. Germline V lookup: CDR1 SGDLS, CDR2 YYNGEE. The CDR3 runs 14 residues. The CDR3 is CASSVVDGSTEAFF. CDR3 in DNA: TGTGCCAGCAGCGTAGTTGATGGCAGCACTGAAGCTTTCTTT.

The genes are TRBV4-1 and TRBJ2-5; TRBD2 agrees at 7 bases. Germline assignment: CDR1 MGHRA and CDR2 YSYEKL. The junction had 14 bases not matched to a gene; V was cut back by 8 bases and J by 5 bases. The CDR3 length is 15 residues. The CDR3 DNA sequence: TGCGCCAGCTCGACTACAATACGGGGGGATGAGACCCAGTACTTC. Translation: CASSTTIRGDETQYF.

J is TRBJ2-7 and V is TRBV4-3; TRBD2 matches at 9 bases. J lost 3 bases, V lost 0 bases, and 9 bases had no gene match. CDR1 LGHNA and CDR2 YSLEER come from the germline V gene. This CDR3 comprises 17 residues. The CDR3 DNA follows: TGCGCCAGCAGCCAAGAGACAGTGCTAGCGGGAAGCTACGAGCAGTACTTC. Protein sequence: CASSQETVLAGSYEQYF.

The genes are TRBV4-1 and TRBJ2-3; no clear D gene. Germline values: CDR1 MGHRA, CDR2 YSYEKL. The CDR3 has 15 amino acids. V was cut by 4 bases and J by 2 bases, with 13 bases left in between. CDR3 in amino acids: CASSPQFHSTDTQYF. The CDR3 region has the DNA TGCGCCAGCAGCCCCCAGTTCCATTCCACAGATACGCAGTATTTT.

As for this clone: At the DNA level, this CDR3 is encoded by other sequences in the same sample as well. J is TRBJ2-7 and V is TRBV11-2; D ambiguous. The CDR3 extends over 14 amino acids. The V gene lost 0 bases and the J gene lost 1 base, with 7 bases spanning the gap. From germline, CDR1 is SGHAT and CDR2 FQNNGV. CDR3 amino acids: CASSLDRGSYEQYF. CDR3 in DNA: TGTGCCAGCAGCTTAGATCGAGGTTCCTACGAGCAGTACTTC. Combining the CDR3 with reference TRBV11-2 and TRBJ2-7 gives the whole variable domain EAGVAQSPRYKIIEKRQSVAFWCNPISGHATLYWYQQILGQGPKLLIQFQNNGVVDDSQLPKDRFSAERLKGVDSTLKIQPAKLEDSAVYLCASSLDRGSYEQYFGPGTRLTVT.

As concerns this clone: At the DNA level, this CDR3 is encoded by other sequences in the same sample as well. The CDR3 is CASGSGPLYEQYF. CDR3 bases: TGTGCCAGCGGGAGCGGACCCTTATACGAGCAGTACTTC. The chain couples TRBV27 to TRBJ2-7; D may be TRBD2 (5 bases). Germline CDR1 reads MNHEY; CDR2 reads SMNVEV (reference sequence). The ends were cut back, 8 bases at V and 4 bases at J, with 15 bases in the middle. This CDR3 comprises 13 residues.

The chain uses TRBV9 and TRBJ2-7; D perhaps matches TRBD2 (6 bases). V lost 7 bases and J lost 3, with 14 bases in between. Per germline, CDR1 SGDLS and CDR2 YYNGEE. The CDR3 has 13 amino acids. The CDR3: CASGPGVGYEQYF. The CDR3 nucleotides read TGTGCCAGCGGCCCGGGAGTGGGCTACGAGCAGTACTTC.

The count of this clone is one. This chain links TRBV2 with TRBJ2-5; D is undetermined. Trimming removed 2 bases at V and 5 bases at J, with 6 bases between. Germline lookup yields CDR1 SNHLY and CDR2 FYNNEI. The CDR3 sequence is 12 residues long. The CDR3 sequence is CASSETPETQYF. The CDR3 DNA reads as TGTGCCAGCAGTGAAACCCCGGAGACCCAGTACTTC.

The chain links TRBV11-3 to TRBJ2-2; tentative D call: TRBD1 (6 bases). Trimming shortened V by 5 bases and J by 1 base, and 11 bases separated the two germline ends. The CDR3 covers 15 residues. The germline CDR1 and CDR2 sequences are SGHNT and YENEEA. The CDR3 nucleotides read TGTGCCAGCAGCCCCCCGACAGGGAACACCGGGGAGCTGTTTTTT. Protein: CASSPPTGNTGELFF.

V is TRBV13 and J is TRBJ2-5, with 8 bases lining up with TRBD1. The CDR3 extends over 16 amino acids. The germline V gene has CDR1 PRHDT and CDR2 FYEKMQ (reference sequence). The junction had 12 bases not matched to a gene; V was cut back by 6 bases and J by 3 bases. In nucleotides, the CDR3 is TGTGCCAGCAGGCCCGGGACAGGAGTCTTCGAAGAGACCCAGTACTTC. It is translated as CASRPGTGVFEETQYF.

This clone was recorded only once. The V and J genes are TRBV19 and TRBJ1-2; no clear D gene. V lost 7 bases to trimming and J lost 0 bases, with 6 bases between them. The CDR3 contains 12 residues. Germline V gene sequence: CDR1 LNHDA, CDR2 SQIVND (reference sequence). Here the CDR3 reads CASTSTNYGYTF. As DNA, the CDR3 is TGTGCCAGTACCTCCACTAACTATGGCTACACCTTC.

With respect to this clone: This CDR3 is also generated by other DNA sequences in the sample. J is TRBJ1-2 and V is TRBV7-9; D not resolved. The germline gives CDR1 SEHNR, CDR2 FQNEAQ (reference sequence). This CDR3 has 11 residues. With 4 bases removed from V and 6 bases from J, the gap between germline ends came to 6 bases. This CDR3 reads CASSSLHGYTF. The DNA of the CDR3 is TGTGCCAGCAGCTCCCTCCATGGCTACACCTTC.

CDR3 in DNA: TGTGCCATCGGGGGGGCCGGACCTGAGACCCAGTACTTC. This sequence encodes CAIGGAGPETQYF. The chain employs TRBV6-6 and TRBJ2-5; 8 nucleotides match TRBD2. From germline, CDR1 is MNHNY and CDR2 SVGAGI (reference sequence). CDR3 size: 13 residues. Trimming took 10 bases from V and 5 from J; bases not matched to a gene: 9.

CDR3 nucleotide sequence: TGTGCCAGCACCCAACCCGAGGGGGCAAACACTGAAGCTTTCTTT. It codes for CASTQPEGANTEAFF. The rearrangement links TRBV7-9 to TRBJ1-1, with 7 bases matching TRBD1. CDR1 SEHNR and CDR2 FQNEAQ come from the germline V gene (reference sequence). The CDR3 is 15 amino acids. Losses at the gene ends were 7 bases for V and 2 bases for J; bases not matched to a gene: 10.

This clone was picked up one time. Different DNA sequences within this sample yield the same CDR3. V is TRBV27 and J is TRBJ2-1; no firm D call. CDR3 length: 11 amino acids. V lost 4 bases, J lost 8 bases, and 6 bases lay in between. Looked up from germline, CDR1 is MNHEY and CDR2 is SMNVEV (reference sequence). The CDR3 DNA is TGTGCCAGCAGTTATGGGGATGAGCAGTTCTTC. Translated, it gives CASSYGDEQFF.

The J gene is TRBJ2-5, the V gene TRBV2; tentative D call: TRBD2 (6 bases). V gave up 2 bases and J gave up 5 bases, with 15 bases separating them. The CDR3 is made up of 15 amino acids. Germline V lookup: CDR1 SNHLY, CDR2 FYNNEI. The CDR3 DNA reads TGTGCCAGCAGTGAATATGGGACTTCGGCGGAGACCCAGTACTTC. This sequence encodes CASSEYGTSAETQYF.

This chain joins TRBV14 and TRBJ2-7; perhaps D is TRBD1 or TRBD2 (6 bases each). The germline V and J ends were trimmed by 0 bases and 0 bases, with 18 bases remaining between them. The V gene's germline CDR1 is SGHDN and CDR2 FVKESK. This CDR3 is 18 amino acids long. Here the CDR3 DNA reads TGTGCCAGCAGCCAAGAGGGACTGGAGGGGGTAGTCTCCTACGAGCAGTACTTC. The encoded protein is CASSQEGLEGVVSYEQYF.

V gene TRBV10-1 combines with J gene TRBJ1-1, with TRBD1 as a possible D gene (6 bases). CDR1 is WNHNN, CDR2 SYGVQD, per germline (reference sequence). This CDR3 is 13 amino acids long. The ends were cut back, 0 bases at V and 7 bases at J, with 9 bases in the middle. In DNA form, the CDR3 reads TGCGCCAGCAGTGAGTCTACAGGGATTGAAGCTTTCTTT. Translated, it gives CASSESTGIEAFF.

The chain combines TRBV28 with TRBJ2-1, with D possibly TRBD1 on 6 matching bases. Germline CDR1 is MDHEN and CDR2 is SYDVKM. The V gene lost 5 bases and the J gene lost 4 bases, with 12 bases spanning the gap. The CDR3 contains 14 residues. This CDR3 is CASSDRDKYNEQFF. In nucleotides, the CDR3 is TGTGCCAGCAGTGACCGGGACAAATACAATGAGCAGTTCTTC.

This clone was recorded once. The chain employs TRBV6-6 and TRBJ2-5; D remains ambiguous. Gene TRBJ2-7 matches the end of the DNA better, so the J call may be wrong. Germline-derived CDR1 and CDR2 are MNHNY and SVGAGI (reference sequence). The CDR3 runs 12 residues. The CDR3 region is CASSYTTYEQYF. The CDR3 nucleotides are TGTGCCAGCAGTTACACAACCTACGAGCAGTACTTC.